This paragraph reports one TCR beta chain. The entry originates in a study of CD8 T cells in Susac syndrome. Roughly 0.45 to 1 ug RNA was reverse transcribed with random hexamers. Coverage of TCR beta CDR3 amplification by immunoSEQ multiplex PCR extended to 54 Vbeta and 13 Jbeta. One entry per CDR3 protein, called by TCRdb with MiXCR from the immunoSEQ multiplex PCR reads. This sample carries about 150,000 distinct CDR3 sequences, around 95% of them seen once, and the ten largest clones take over 0.2%. In blood CD8+ and CD4+ T cells, TCR beta underwent sequencing. The multiple sclerosis controls were treatment-naive patients with relapsing-remitting disease that was stable or active. FACS was used to enrich TEMRA cells, whereas the CD8+ and CD4+ T cells were obtained by negative isolation. The CDR3 runs 13 residues. V lost 0 bases to trimming and J lost 1 base, with 4 bases between them. Germline CDR1 SGDLS, CDR2 YYNGEE.

The specimen was CD8+ T cells from PBMCs. The clonotype originates from a human donor with multiple sclerosis. The chain joins TRBV9 to TRBJ1-1; D is ambiguous. CDR3 residues: CASSVAKNTEAFF. The CDR3 DNA follows: TGTGCCAGCAGCGTAGCGAAGAACACTGAAGCTTTCTTT.